This TCR beta chain was captured by sequencing in a study of shared clonotypes between healthy human individuals. The CDR3 has 12 amino acids. CDR1 is SGHNT and CDR2 is YYREEE in the germline V gene (reference sequence). The V and J ends lost 3 bases and 10 bases, in that order; junction bases with no gene match: 2. Measured with immunoSEQ multiplex PCR; TCRdb has only the in-frame clones, and not every one. This table holds approximately 1.4 million clones, approximately 98% found once. The sequencing sample was made of naive CD4+ T cells sorted from blood. Subset of the sample: CD45RA+ positively selected. This chain connects TRBV5-4 to TRBJ2-2; 8 bases match TRBD1. The origin of this receptor is a man aged 25-40 years in good health. The CDR3 DNA reads as TGTGCCAGCAGCTCGGGACAGGAGGAGCTGTTTTTT. Its protein product is CASSSGQEELFF.